This is a list of T cell receptor beta chains from one sample in a study of T cell responses to AZD1222 COVID-19 vaccine. The data were produced by immunoSEQ multiplex PCR, yet TCRdb's version contains in-frame clones alone and is incomplete. The sample yields 90,000 to 120,000 clones, around 92% seen once. The sequenced sample was peripheral blood, obtained 28 days after the second AZD1222 dose. All receptors derive from an adult who received the AZD1222 COVID-19 vaccine. Each CDR3 is given with its conserved first and last residue. Each record gives: J gene, D gene, V gene, clone size, CDR3 protein, CDR3 DNA. A D gene is named only where the DNA matches it firmly. A row's size may be missing; if present it is once, few, many or a size class.

J gene: TRBJ1-1; D gene: -; V gene: TRBV19; clone size: -; CDR3 protein: CASSTPGRNTEAFF; CDR3 DNA: TGTGCCAGTAGTACCCCAGGTCGTAACACTGAAGCTTTCTTT
J gene: TRBJ1-2; D gene: TRBD1; V gene: TRBV9; clone size: few; CDR3 protein: CASSTPGTGAYGYTF; CDR3 DNA: TGTGCCAGCAGCACCCCCGGGACAGGGGCTTATGGCTACACCTTC
J gene: TRBJ2-6; D gene: TRBD1; V gene: TRBV27; clone size: -; CDR3 protein: CASSLGTAGTWANVLTF; CDR3 DNA: TGTGCCAGCAGTTTGGGGACAGCTGGCACCTGGGCCAACGTCCTGACTTTC
J gene: TRBJ2-3; D gene: -; V gene: TRBV2; clone size: -; CDR3 protein: CASSSDFTDTQYF; CDR3 DNA: TGTGCCAGCAGTTCGGACTTCACAGATACGCAGTATTTT
J gene: TRBJ1-2; D gene: TRBD1; V gene: TRBV6-2/TRBV6-3; clone size: -; CDR3 protein: CASSYKWTGPFYGYTF; CDR3 DNA: TGTGCCAGCAGTTACAAATGGACAGGGCCTTTCTATGGCTACACCTTC
J gene: TRBJ2-1; D gene: TRBD1; V gene: TRBV7-2; clone size: -; CDR3 protein: CASSAGQGSYNEQFF; CDR3 DNA: TGTGCCAGCAGCGCTGGACAGGGTTCCTACAATGAGCAGTTCTTC
J gene: TRBJ1-3; D gene: -; V gene: TRBV4-1; clone size: -; CDR3 protein: CASSERRQNILSGNTIYF; CDR3 DNA: TGCGCCAGCAGCGAACGTCGGCAGAACATCCTCTCTGGAAACACCATATATTTT
J gene: TRBJ2-6; D gene: TRBD1; V gene: TRBV6-1; clone size: -; CDR3 protein: CASSVPGQFSGANVLTF; CDR3 DNA: TGTGCCAGCAGTGTACCGGGACAGTTCTCTGGGGCCAACGTCCTGACTTTC
J gene: TRBJ2-2; D gene: TRBD2; V gene: TRBV7-2; clone size: -; CDR3 protein: CASSLTGGTGELFF; CDR3 DNA: TGTGCCAGCAGTCTCACGGGGGGCACCGGGGAGCTGTTTTTT
J gene: TRBJ2-3; D gene: TRBD2; V gene: TRBV5-4; clone size: -; CDR3 protein: CASSPWGRGATDTQYF; CDR3 DNA: TGTGCCAGCAGCCCCTGGGGGCGGGGGGCCACAGATACGCAGTATTTT
J gene: TRBJ2-1; D gene: TRBD1; V gene: TRBV7-9; clone size: -; CDR3 protein: CASRSGGNEQFF; CDR3 DNA: TGTGCCAGCAGATCAGGGGGCAATGAGCAGTTCTTC
J gene: TRBJ2-2; D gene: -; V gene: TRBV10-1; clone size: few; CDR3 protein: CASRSDRTLVAGELFF; CDR3 DNA: TGCGCCAGCAGATCGGACAGAACTCTCGTCGCCGGGGAGCTGTTTTTT
J gene: TRBJ1-1; D gene: -; V gene: TRBV3-1/TRBV3-2; clone size: -; CDR3 protein: CASSPTERNTEAFF; CDR3 DNA: TGTGCCAGCAGCCCGACGGAGCGGAACACTGAAGCTTTCTTT
J gene: TRBJ2-7; D gene: -; V gene: TRBV30; clone size: -; CDR3 protein: CACPRGASPYEQYF; CDR3 DNA: TGTGCCTGCCCCCGGGGGGCTTCCCCCTACGAGCAGTACTTC
J gene: TRBJ2-5; D gene: TRBD1; V gene: TRBV19; clone size: -; CDR3 protein: CASSYRGRETQYF; CDR3 DNA: TGTGCCAGTAGCTACAGGGGGCGGGAGACCCAGTACTTC
J gene: TRBJ2-5; D gene: -; V gene: TRBV2; clone size: -; CDR3 protein: CASKFEETQYF; CDR3 DNA: TGTGCCAGCAAGTTCGAAGAGACCCAGTACTTC
J gene: TRBJ1-5; D gene: -; V gene: TRBV10-2; clone size: once; CDR3 protein: CASSESGGGNQPQHF; CDR3 DNA: TGCGCCAGCAGTGAGTCAGGAGGGGGCAATCAGCCCCAGCATTTT
J gene: TRBJ1-4; D gene: -; V gene: TRBV5-6; clone size: once; CDR3 protein: CASSDLDAEGYEKLFF; CDR3 DNA: TGTGCCAGCAGCGACTTAGACGCGGAGGGGTATGAAAAACTGTTTTTT
J gene: TRBJ1-6; D gene: -; V gene: TRBV2; clone size: -; CDR3 protein: CASTRSYNSPLHF; CDR3 DNA: TGTGCCAGCACCCGCTCCTATAATTCACCCCTCCACTTT
J gene: TRBJ2-7; D gene: -; V gene: TRBV6-2/TRBV6-3; clone size: -; CDR3 protein: CASSYSLGYYEQYF; CDR3 DNA: TGTGCCAGCAGTTACTCGCTGGGGTACTACGAGCAGTACTTC
J gene: TRBJ1-2; D gene: -; V gene: TRBV19; clone size: -; CDR3 protein: CASSRTENYGYTF; CDR3 DNA: TGTGCCAGTAGTCGGACCGAAAACTATGGCTACACCTTC
J gene: TRBJ2-7; D gene: TRBD1; V gene: TRBV18; clone size: -; CDR3 protein: CASSPGQGDEQYF; CDR3 DNA: TGTGCCAGCTCACCGGGACAGGGGGACGAGCAGTACTTC
J gene: TRBJ1-6; D gene: TRBD1; V gene: TRBV11-2; clone size: few; CDR3 protein: CASSSAGAGGSPLHF; CDR3 DNA: TGTGCCAGCAGCTCCGCCGGCGCAGGGGGATCACCCCTCCACTTT
J gene: TRBJ1-5; D gene: -; V gene: TRBV6-4; clone size: -; CDR3 protein: CASRGGGTNYNQPQHF; CDR3 DNA: TGTGCCAGCAGAGGGGGAGGGACAAACTATAATCAGCCCCAGCATTTT
J gene: TRBJ2-3; D gene: -; V gene: TRBV10-3; clone size: -; CDR3 protein: CAISGGVLSTDTQYF; CDR3 DNA: TGTGCCATCTCTGGAGGGGTTCTTAGCACAGATACGCAGTATTTT
J gene: TRBJ2-1; D gene: -; V gene: TRBV25-1; clone size: -; CDR3 protein: CASSELHEQFF; CDR3 DNA: TGTGCCAGCAGTGAATTGCATGAGCAGTTCTTC
J gene: TRBJ1-2; D gene: -; V gene: TRBV4-2; clone size: -; CDR3 protein: CASSFDRTNYGYTF; CDR3 DNA: TGTGCCAGCAGCTTCGACAGGACTAACTATGGCTACACCTTC
J gene: TRBJ1-3; D gene: -; V gene: TRBV19; clone size: few; CDR3 protein: CAPTLGNTIYF; CDR3 DNA: TGTGCCCCTACCCTCGGAAACACCATATATTTT
J gene: TRBJ2-1; D gene: -; V gene: TRBV18; clone size: -; CDR3 protein: CASSPGGRVSNEQFF; CDR3 DNA: TGTGCCAGCTCACCAGGGGGGCGAGTCAGCAATGAGCAGTTCTTC
J gene: TRBJ1-4; D gene: -; V gene: TRBV4-2; clone size: -; CDR3 protein: CASSQAAGLREKLFF; CDR3 DNA: TGTGCCAGCAGCCAAGCGGCGGGGCTGCGTGAAAAACTGTTTTTT
J gene: TRBJ1-5; D gene: -; V gene: TRBV19; clone size: -; CDR3 protein: CAAKEGKYSNQPQHF; CDR3 DNA: TGTGCCGCTAAGGAAGGGAAATATAGCAATCAGCCCCAGCATTTT